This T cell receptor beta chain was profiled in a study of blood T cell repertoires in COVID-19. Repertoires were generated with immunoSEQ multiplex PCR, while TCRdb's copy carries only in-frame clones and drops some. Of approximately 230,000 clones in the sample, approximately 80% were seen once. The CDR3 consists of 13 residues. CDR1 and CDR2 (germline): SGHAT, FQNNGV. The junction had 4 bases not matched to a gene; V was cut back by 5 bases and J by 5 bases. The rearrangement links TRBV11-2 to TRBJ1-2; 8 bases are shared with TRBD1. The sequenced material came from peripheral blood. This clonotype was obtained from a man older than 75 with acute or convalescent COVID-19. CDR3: CASSTRQGYGYTF. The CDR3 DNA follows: TGTGCCAGCAGCACGCGACAGGGGTATGGCTACACCTTC.